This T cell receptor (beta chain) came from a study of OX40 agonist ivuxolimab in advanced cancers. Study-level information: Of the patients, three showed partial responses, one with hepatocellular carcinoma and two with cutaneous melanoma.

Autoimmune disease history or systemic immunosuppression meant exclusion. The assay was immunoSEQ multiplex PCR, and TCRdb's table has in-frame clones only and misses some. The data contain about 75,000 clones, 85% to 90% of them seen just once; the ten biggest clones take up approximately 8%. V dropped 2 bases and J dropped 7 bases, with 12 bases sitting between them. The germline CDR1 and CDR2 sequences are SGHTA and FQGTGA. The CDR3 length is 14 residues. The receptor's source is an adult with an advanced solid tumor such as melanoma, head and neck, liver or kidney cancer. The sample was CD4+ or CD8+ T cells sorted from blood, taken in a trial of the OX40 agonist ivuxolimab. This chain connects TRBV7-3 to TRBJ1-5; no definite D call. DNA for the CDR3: TGTGCCAGCAGCTTAGTAGGCTTCCCCCAGCCCCAGCATTTT. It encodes CASSLVGFPQPQHF.